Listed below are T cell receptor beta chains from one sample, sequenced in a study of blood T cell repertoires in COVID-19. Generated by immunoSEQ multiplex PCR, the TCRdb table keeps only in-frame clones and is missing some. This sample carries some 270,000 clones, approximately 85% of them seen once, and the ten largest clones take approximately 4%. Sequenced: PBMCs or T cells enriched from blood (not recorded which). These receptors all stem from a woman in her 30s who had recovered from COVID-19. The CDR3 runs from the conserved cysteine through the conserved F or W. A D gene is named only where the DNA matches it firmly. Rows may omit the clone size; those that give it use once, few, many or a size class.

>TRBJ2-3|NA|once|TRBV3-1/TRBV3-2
CASSHALQRVLFTDTQYF
TGTGCCAGCAGCCACGCATTGCAGAGGGTCCTTTTCACAGATACGCAGTATTTT
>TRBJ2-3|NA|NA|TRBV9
CASSVALFSDTQYF
TGTGCCAGCAGCGTAGCCCTCTTTTCAGATACGCAGTATTTT
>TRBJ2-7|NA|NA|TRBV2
CASSWAQNSYEQYF
TGTGCCAGCAGTTGGGCACAGAACTCCTACGAGCAGTACTTC
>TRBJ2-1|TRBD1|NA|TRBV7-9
CASSGDRVHNEQFF
TGTGCCAGCAGCGGGGACAGGGTTCACAATGAGCAGTTCTTC
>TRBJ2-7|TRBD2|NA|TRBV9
CASSVRSGRAYEQYF
TGTGCCAGCAGCGTTAGGAGCGGGAGGGCCTACGAGCAGTACTTC
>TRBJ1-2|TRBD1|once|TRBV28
CASSLPGGDGYTF
TGTGCCAGCAGTTTGCCAGGGGGCGATGGCTACACCTTC
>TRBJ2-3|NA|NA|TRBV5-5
CASSLAADTQYF
TGTGCCAGCAGCTTGGCCGCGGATACGCAGTATTTT
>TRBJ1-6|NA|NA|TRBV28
CASSVSGRVASPLHF
TGTGCCAGCAGCGTTTCTGGGCGGGTGGCTTCACCCCTCCACTTT
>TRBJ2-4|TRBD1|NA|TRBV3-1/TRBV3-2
CASTRTGWSDIQYF
TGTGCCAGCACCCGGACAGGATGGTCGGACATTCAGTACTTC
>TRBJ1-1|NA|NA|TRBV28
CASSDQAGWTEAFF
TGTGCCAGCAGTGACCAGGCTGGGTGGACTGAAGCTTTCTTT
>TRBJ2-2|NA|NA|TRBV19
CASTPFRVTNTGELFF
TGTGCCAGTACTCCCTTCAGGGTGACGAACACCGGGGAGCTGTTTTTT
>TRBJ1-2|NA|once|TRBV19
CASLRDRGLNYGYTF
TGTGCCAGCCTCCGAGACAGAGGTCTTAACTATGGCTACACCTTC
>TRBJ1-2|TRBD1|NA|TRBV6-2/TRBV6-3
CASSYPPDRVINYGYTF
TGTGCCAGCAGTTACCCCCCGGACAGGGTTATTAACTATGGCTACACCTTC
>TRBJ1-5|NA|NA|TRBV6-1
CASSEVNTSNQPQHF
TGTGCCAGCAGTGAGGTAAACACCAGCAATCAGCCCCAGCATTTT
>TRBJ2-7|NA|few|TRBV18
CASSPSAAIYEQYF
TGTGCCAGCTCACCAAGCGCCGCGATCTACGAGCAGTACTTC
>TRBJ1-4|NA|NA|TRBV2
CASTNSATNEKLFF
TGTGCCAGCACTAATAGCGCAACTAATGAAAAACTGTTTTTT
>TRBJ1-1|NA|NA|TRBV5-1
CASSPMMGPGTEAFF
TGCGCCAGCAGCCCAATGATGGGCCCGGGGACTGAAGCTTTCTTT